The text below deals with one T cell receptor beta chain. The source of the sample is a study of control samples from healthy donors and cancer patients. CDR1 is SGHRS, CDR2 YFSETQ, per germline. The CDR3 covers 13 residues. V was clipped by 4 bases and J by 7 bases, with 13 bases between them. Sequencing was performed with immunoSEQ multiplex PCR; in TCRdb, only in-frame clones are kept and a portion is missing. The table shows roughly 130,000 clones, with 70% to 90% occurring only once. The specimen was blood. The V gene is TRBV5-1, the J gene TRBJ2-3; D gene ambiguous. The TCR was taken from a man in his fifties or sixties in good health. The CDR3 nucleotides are TGCGCCAGCAGCGACGGACCTACCAATACGCAGTATTTT. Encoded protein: CASSDGPTNTQYF.